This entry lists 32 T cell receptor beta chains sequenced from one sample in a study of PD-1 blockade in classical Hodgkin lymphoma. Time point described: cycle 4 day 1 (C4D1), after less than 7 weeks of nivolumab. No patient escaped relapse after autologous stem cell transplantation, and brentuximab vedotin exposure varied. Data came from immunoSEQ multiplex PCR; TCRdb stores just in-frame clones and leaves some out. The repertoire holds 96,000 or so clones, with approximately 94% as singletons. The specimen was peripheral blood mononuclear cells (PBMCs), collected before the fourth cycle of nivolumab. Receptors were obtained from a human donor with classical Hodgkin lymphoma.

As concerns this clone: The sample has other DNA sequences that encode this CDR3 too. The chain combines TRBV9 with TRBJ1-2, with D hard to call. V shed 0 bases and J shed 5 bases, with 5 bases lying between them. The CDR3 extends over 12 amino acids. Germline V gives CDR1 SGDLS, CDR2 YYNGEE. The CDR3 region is CASSVAGYGYTF. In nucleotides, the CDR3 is TGTGCCAGCAGCGTAGCCGGGTATGGCTACACCTTC. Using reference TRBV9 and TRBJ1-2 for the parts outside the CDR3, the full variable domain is DSGVTQTPKHLITATGQRVTLRCSPRSGDLSVYWYQQSLDQGLQFLIQYYNGEERAKGNILERFSAQQFPDLHSELNLSSLELGDSALYFCASSVAGYGYTFGSGTRLTVV.

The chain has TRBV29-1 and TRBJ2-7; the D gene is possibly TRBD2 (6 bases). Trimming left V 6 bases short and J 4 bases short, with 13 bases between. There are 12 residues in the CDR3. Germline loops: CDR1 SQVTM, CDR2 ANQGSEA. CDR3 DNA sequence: TGCAGCGTGACGGGACTCTTATACGAGCAGTACTTC. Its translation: CSVTGLLYEQYF.

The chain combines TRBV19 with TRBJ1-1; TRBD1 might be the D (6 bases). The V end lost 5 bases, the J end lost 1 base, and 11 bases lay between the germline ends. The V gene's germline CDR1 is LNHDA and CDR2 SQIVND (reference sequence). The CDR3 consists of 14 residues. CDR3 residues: CASSPRDKNTEAFF. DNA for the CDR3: TGTGCCAGTAGTCCACGGGACAAGAACACTGAAGCTTTCTTT.

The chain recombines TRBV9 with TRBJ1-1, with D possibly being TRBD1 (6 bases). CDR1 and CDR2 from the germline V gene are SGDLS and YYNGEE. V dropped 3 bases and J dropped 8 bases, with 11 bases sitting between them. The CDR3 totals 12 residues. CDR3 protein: CASSAGTGEAFF. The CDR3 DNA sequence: TGTGCCAGCAGCGCAGGTACAGGGGAAGCTTTCTTT.

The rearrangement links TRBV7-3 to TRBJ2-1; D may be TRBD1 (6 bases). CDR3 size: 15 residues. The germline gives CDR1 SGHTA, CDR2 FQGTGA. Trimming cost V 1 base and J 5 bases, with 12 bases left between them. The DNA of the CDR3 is TGTGCCAGCAGCTTAAGAGGGCCAGGGGACAATGAGCAGTTCTTC. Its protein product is CASSLRGPGDNEQFF. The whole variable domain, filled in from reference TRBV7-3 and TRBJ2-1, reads GAGVSQTPSNKVTEKGKYVELRCDPISGHTALYWYRQSLGQGPEFLIYFQGTGAADDSGLPNDRFFAVRPEGSVSTLKIQRTERGDSAVYLCASSLRGPGDNEQFFGPGTRLTVL.

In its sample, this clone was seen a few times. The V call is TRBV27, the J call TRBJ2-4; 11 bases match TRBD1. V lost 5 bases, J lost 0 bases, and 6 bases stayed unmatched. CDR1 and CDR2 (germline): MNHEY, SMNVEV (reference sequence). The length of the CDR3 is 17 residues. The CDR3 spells CASSRDRGALAKNIQYF. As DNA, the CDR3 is TGTGCCAGCAGTAGGGACAGGGGGGCCCTAGCCAAAAACATTCAGTACTTC.

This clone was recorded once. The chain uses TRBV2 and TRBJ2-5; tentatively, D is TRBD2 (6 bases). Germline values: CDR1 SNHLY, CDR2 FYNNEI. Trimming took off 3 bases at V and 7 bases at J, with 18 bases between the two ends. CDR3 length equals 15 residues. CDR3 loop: CASSEEAGRAGTQYF. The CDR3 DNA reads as TGTGCCAGCAGTGAGGAGGCGGGGCGCGCTGGGACCCAGTACTTC.

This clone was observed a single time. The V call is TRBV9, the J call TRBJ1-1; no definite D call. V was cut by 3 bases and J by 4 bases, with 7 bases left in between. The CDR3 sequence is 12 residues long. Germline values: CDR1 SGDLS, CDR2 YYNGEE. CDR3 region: CASSGSFTEAFF. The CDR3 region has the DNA TGTGCCAGCAGCGGAAGTTTCACTGAAGCTTTCTTT. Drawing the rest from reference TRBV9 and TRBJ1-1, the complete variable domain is DSGVTQTPKHLITATGQRVTLRCSPRSGDLSVYWYQQSLDQGLQFLIQYYNGEERAKGNILERFSAQQFPDLHSELNLSSLELGDSALYFCASSGSFTEAFFGQGTRLTVV.

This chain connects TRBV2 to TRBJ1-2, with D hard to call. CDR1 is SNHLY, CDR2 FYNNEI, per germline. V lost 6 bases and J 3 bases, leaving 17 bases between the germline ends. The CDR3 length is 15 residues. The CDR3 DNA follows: TGTGCCAGCAGAACCAACAGCGCCGAGTACTATGGCTACACCTTC. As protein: CASRTNSAEYYGYTF. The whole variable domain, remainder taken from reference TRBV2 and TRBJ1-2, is EPEVTQTPSHQVTQMGQEVILRCVPISNHLYFYWYRQILGQKVEFLVSFYNNEISEKSEIFDDQFSVERPDGSNFTLKIRSTKLEDSAMYFCASRTNSAEYYGYTFGSGTRLTVV.

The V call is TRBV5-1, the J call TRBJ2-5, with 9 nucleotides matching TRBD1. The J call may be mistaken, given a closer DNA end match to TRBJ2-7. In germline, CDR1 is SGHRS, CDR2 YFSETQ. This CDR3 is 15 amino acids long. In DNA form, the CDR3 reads TGCGCCAGCAGCCCCCTGTTGGGACAGGGCTACGAGCAGTACTTC. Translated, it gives CASSPLLGQGYEQYF.

The chain's CDR3 is CASSLVAGSGTEAFF. DNA for the CDR3: TGCGCCAGCAGCTTGGTTGCGGGAAGCGGCACTGAAGCTTTCTTT. V is TRBV5-1 and J is TRBJ1-1, with unresolved D. V was trimmed by 0 bases and J by 4 bases, leaving 13 bases between them. Germline CDR1 reads SGHRS; CDR2 reads YFSETQ. The length of the CDR3 is 15 residues.

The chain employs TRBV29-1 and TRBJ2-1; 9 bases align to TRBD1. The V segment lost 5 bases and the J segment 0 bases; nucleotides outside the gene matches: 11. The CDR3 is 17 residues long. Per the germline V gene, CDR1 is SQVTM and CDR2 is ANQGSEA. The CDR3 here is CSVSGTGFASSYNEQFF. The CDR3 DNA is TGCAGCGTTTCCGGGACAGGGTTCGCCAGCTCCTACAATGAGCAGTTCTTC.

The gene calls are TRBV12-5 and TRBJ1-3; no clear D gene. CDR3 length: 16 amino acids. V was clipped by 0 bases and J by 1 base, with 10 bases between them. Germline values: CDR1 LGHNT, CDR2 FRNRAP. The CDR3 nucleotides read TGTGCTAGTGGTTTGGTTCAAGAGGATTCTGGAAACACCATATATTTT. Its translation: CASGLVQEDSGNTIYF.

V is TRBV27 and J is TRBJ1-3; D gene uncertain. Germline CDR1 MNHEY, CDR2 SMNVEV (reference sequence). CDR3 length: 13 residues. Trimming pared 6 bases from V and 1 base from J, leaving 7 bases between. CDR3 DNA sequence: TGTGCCAGCAGACTTCGGTCTGGAAACACCATATATTTT. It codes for CASRLRSGNTIYF.

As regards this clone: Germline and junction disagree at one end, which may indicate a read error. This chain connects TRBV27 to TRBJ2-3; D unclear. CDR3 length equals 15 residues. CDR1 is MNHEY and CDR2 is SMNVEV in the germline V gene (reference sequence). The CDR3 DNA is TGTGCCTGCAGCTCGCAACTCTTGGGTGGGGATACGCAGTATTTT. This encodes CACSSQLLGGDTQYF.

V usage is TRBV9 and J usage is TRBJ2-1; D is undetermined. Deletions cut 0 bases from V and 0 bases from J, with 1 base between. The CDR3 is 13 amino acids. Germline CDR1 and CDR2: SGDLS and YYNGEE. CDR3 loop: CASSVGSYNEQFF. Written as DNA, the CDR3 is TGTGCCAGCAGCGTAGGCTCCTACAATGAGCAGTTCTTC.

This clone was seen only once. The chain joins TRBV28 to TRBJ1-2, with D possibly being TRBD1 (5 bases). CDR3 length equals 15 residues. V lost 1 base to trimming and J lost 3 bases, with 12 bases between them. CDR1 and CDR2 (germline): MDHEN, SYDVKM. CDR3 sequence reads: CASSLSRVLDYGYTF. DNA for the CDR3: TGTGCCAGCAGTTTATCCAGGGTCTTGGACTATGGCTACACCTTC.

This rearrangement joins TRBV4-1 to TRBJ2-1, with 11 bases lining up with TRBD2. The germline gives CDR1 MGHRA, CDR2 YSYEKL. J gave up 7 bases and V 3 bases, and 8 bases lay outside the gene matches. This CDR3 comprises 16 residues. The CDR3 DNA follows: TGCGCCAGCAGCCACCCGGGACTAGCGGTAACTAATGAGCAGTTCTTC. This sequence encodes CASSHPGLAVTNEQFF.

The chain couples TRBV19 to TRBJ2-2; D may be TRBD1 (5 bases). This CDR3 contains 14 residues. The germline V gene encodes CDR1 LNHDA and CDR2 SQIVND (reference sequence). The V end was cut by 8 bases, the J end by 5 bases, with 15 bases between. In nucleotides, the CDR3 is TGTGCCAGTTCCTCAGGGTCGGTGACCGGGGAGCTGTTTTTT. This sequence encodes CASSSGSVTGELFF.

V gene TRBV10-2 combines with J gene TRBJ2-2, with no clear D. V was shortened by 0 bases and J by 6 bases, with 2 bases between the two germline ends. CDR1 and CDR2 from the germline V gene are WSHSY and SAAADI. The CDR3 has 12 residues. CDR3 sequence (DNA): TGCGCCAGCAGTGAGTCCGCCGGGGAGCTGTTTTTT. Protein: CASSESAGELFF.

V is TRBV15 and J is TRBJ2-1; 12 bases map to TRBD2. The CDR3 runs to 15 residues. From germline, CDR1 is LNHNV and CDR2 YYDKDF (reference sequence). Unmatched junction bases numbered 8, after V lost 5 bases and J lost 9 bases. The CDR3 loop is CATSGRLAGAGEQFF. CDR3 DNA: TGTGCCACCAGCGGGCGACTAGCGGGAGCGGGTGAGCAGTTCTTC.

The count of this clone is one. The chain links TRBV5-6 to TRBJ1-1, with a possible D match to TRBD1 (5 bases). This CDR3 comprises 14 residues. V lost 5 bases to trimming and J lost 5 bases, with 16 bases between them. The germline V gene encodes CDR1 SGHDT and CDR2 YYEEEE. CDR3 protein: CASRTVGPETEAFF. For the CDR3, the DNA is TGTGCCAGCAGAACCGTGGGACCAGAGACTGAAGCTTTCTTT.

Here the CDR3 DNA reads TGTGCCAGCAGTGACGTCGGACGCTCACGGGCCTACAATGAGCAGTTCTTC. Translated, it gives CASSDVGRSRAYNEQFF. The chain employs TRBV6-1 and TRBJ2-1, with D unresolved. Between the trimmed V and J ends, which lost 3 bases and 2 bases, there was a span of 17 bases. CDR1 and CDR2 from the germline V gene are MNHNS and SASEGT. This CDR3 has 17 residues.

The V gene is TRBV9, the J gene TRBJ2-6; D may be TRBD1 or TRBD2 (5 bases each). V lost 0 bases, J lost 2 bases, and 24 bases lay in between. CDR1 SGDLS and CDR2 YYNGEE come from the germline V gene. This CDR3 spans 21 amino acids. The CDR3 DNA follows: TGTGCCAGCAGCGTAGAGCTCGACGGGGCAGGCCGAAGGCCTGGGGCCAACGTCCTGACTTTC. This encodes CASSVELDGAGRRPGANVLTF.

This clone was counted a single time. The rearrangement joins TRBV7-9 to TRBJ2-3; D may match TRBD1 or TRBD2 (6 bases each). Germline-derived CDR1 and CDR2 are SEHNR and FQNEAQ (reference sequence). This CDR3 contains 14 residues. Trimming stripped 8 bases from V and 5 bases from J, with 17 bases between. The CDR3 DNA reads TGTGCCAGCGGGGATGGGGGGCCCGAAGATACGCAGTATTTT. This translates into CASGDGGPEDTQYF.

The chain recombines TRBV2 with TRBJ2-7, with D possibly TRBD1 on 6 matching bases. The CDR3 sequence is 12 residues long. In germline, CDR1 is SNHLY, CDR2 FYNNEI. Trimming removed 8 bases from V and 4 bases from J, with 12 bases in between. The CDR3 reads CASRQGIYEQYF. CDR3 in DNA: TGTGCCAGCCGGCAGGGGATTTACGAGCAGTACTTC.

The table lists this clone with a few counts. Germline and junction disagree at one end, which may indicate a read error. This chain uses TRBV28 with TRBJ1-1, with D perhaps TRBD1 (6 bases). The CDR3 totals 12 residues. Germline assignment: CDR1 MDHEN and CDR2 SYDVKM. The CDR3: CASSYGTPIMSF. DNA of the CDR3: TGTGCCAGCAGTTATGGGACACCGATTATGTCCTTT.

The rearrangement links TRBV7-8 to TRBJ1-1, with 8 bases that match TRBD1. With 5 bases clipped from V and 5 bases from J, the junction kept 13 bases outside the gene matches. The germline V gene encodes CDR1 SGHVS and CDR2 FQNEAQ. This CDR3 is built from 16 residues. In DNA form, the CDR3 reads TGTGCCAGCAGCCACGGGCCGACAGGGGAGCAAACTGAAGCTTTCTTT. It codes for CASSHGPTGEQTEAFF.

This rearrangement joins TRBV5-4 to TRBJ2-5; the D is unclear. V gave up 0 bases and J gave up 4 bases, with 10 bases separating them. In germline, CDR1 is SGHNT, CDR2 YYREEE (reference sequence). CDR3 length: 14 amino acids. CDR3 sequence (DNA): TGTGCCAGCAGCTTGGAATCCCCCAGAGAGACCCAGTACTTC. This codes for CASSLESPRETQYF.

The CDR3 nucleotides are TGTGCCAGCAGCCGACAGGGGGATGAGCAGTTCTTC. As protein: CASSRQGDEQFF. V usage is TRBV14 and J usage is TRBJ2-1; TRBD1 agrees at 9 bases. This CDR3 spans 12 amino acids. CDR1 and CDR2 (germline): SGHDN, FVKESK. V lost 4 bases and J lost 8; bases outside the gene matches: 0.

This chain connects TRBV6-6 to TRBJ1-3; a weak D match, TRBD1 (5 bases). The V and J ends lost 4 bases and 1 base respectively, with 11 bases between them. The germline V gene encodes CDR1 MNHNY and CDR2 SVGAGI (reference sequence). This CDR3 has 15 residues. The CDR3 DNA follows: TGTGCCAGCAGTTCTGACAGAGTATCTGGAAACACCATATATTTT. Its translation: CASSSDRVSGNTIYF.

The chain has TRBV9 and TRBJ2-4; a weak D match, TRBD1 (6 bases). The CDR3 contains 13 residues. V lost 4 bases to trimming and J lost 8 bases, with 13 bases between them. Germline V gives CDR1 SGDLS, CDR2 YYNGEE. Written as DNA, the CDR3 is TGTGCCAGCAGCCAAGGGGGAGAGTACATTCAGTACTTC. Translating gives CASSQGGEYIQYF.